Below are 13 T cell receptor beta chains sequenced from a single sample in a study of CD8 T cells in ankylosing spondylitis. TCRdb processed the 5' RACE reads anew with MiXCR; each CDR3 protein has one entry. The table shows about 280,000 distinct CDR3 sequences, with 15% to 25% occurring only once. The sample comprised blood, either unsorted or a sorted T cell fraction (not recorded which). Receptor source: a male donor with ankylosing spondylitis or in good health (not recorded which).

V usage is TRBV20-1 and J usage is TRBJ1-5; D is uncertain. Germline CDR1 is DFQATT and CDR2 is SNEGSKA (reference sequence). The germline V and J ends were trimmed by 3 bases and 12 bases, with 15 bases remaining between them. This CDR3 has 12 residues. CDR3 sequence: CSASGDGQIQHF. In DNA, the CDR3 is TGCAGTGCTAGTGGCGACGGCCAAATCCAGCATTTT.

The chain carries TRBV7-9 and TRBJ1-6; D is undetermined. Looked up from germline, CDR1 is SEHNR and CDR2 is FQNEAQ (reference sequence). V lost 4 bases to trimming and J lost 6 bases, with 13 bases between them. The CDR3 contains 15 residues. Here the CDR3 DNA reads TGTGCCAGCAGCTCCCGGGCAGGTCCTAATTCACCCCTCCACTTT. It encodes CASSSRAGPNSPLHF.

This clonotype was seen only a few times. The V gene is TRBV7-3, the J gene TRBJ2-5; no clear D gene. Germline V gene lookup returns CDR1 SGHTA and CDR2 FQGTGA. CDR3 length: 16 residues. V gave up 2 bases and J gave up 0 bases, with 13 bases separating them. In nucleotides, the CDR3 is TGTGCCAGCAGCTTATTCCCAGGACCTAACCAAGAGACCCAGTACTTC. Translating gives CASSLFPGPNQETQYF.

This clonotype was observed a handful of times. The J gene is TRBJ2-4, the V gene TRBV9; D gene unclear. Trimming removed 0 bases from V and 1 base from J, with 8 bases in between. Germline loops: CDR1 SGDLS, CDR2 YYNGEE. This CDR3 spans 15 amino acids. The CDR3 bases are TGTGCCAGCAGCGTAGGGCCTGAGGCCAAAAACATTCAGTACTTC. This gives the protein CASSVGPEAKNIQYF.

V is TRBV7-9 and J is TRBJ2-1; D not resolved. The V gene lost 0 bases and the J gene lost 10 bases, with 4 bases spanning the gap. Per the germline V gene, CDR1 is SEHNR and CDR2 is FQNEAQ (reference sequence). CDR3 size: 11 residues. Here the CDR3 DNA reads TGTGCCAGCAGCTTAGCCACGGAGCAGTTCTTC. Its translation: CASSLATEQFF.

The table lists this clonotype with a few counts. The chain combines TRBV28 with TRBJ1-2; 8 positions agree with TRBD1. The V gene's germline CDR1 is MDHEN and CDR2 SYDVKM. The CDR3 has 16 residues. After removal of 5 bases from V and 7 bases from J, the junction contained 15 bases not matched to a gene. The CDR3 DNA is TGTGCCAGCAGTAGAACTAGACAGGGGCTACCGGGTGGCTACACCTTC. Translation: CASSRTRQGLPGGYTF.

The chain recombines TRBV28 with TRBJ1-1; 7 nucleotides line up with TRBD1. This CDR3 region has 12 residues. V dropped 5 bases and J dropped 9; count of bases not matched to a gene: 6. CDR1 MDHEN and CDR2 SYDVKM come from the germline V gene. The CDR3 DNA follows: TGTGCCAGCAGTCGGACAGGCGTTCAAGCTTTCTTT. Translating it yields CASSRTGVQAFF.

This clonotype showed up many times. J is TRBJ2-3 and V is TRBV5-1; D is perhaps TRBD1 (7 bases). CDR1 and CDR2 (germline): SGHRS, YFSETQ. The CDR3 is 16 residues long. The V and J ends lost 4 bases and 3 bases respectively, with 18 bases between them. The CDR3 bases are TGCGCCAGCAGCCCTTACAACAGGGGAGGAACAGATACGCAGTATTTT. Translation: CASSPYNRGGTDTQYF.

This clonotype was counted a few times. The chain combines TRBV19 with TRBJ1-5; 9 nucleotides align to TRBD1. Trimming cost V 5 bases and J 2 bases; bases outside gene matches: 10. CDR3 length: 17 amino acids. Looked up from germline, CDR1 is LNHDA and CDR2 is SQIVND (reference sequence). CDR3 sequence: CASSPRQGGDGNQPQHF. CDR3 nucleotides: TGTGCCAGTAGTCCCCGACAGGGGGGCGATGGCAATCAGCCCCAGCATTTT.

This clonotype has just a few counts. V is TRBV5-5 and J is TRBJ1-6; 11 bases match TRBD1. Germline CDR1 reads SGHKS; CDR2 reads YYEKEE (reference sequence). V was pared by 0 bases and J by 8 bases, with 1 base of the junction left unmatched. The CDR3 is 15 residues long. The CDR3, as DNA: TGTGCCAGCAGCTTGGAGGACAGGGGGCATTCACCCCTCCACTTT. Its protein product is CASSLEDRGHSPLHF.

This clonotype was seen a few times. J is TRBJ2-1 and V is TRBV5-1; D call uncertain. V lost 2 bases to trimming and J lost 7 bases, with 10 bases between them. This CDR3 has 13 amino acids. Germline-derived CDR1 and CDR2 are SGHRS and YFSETQ. Here the CDR3 DNA reads TGCGCCAGCAGCTTACCCGAAGGGAATGAGCAGTTCTTC. It is translated as CASSLPEGNEQFF.

This clonotype has just a few counts. The V and J genes are TRBV10-3 and TRBJ2-3; 10 positions match TRBD1. Germline lookup yields CDR1 ENHRY and CDR2 SYGVKD. J was trimmed by 1 base and V by 5 bases; bases with no gene match: 3. The CDR3 contains 15 residues. This CDR3 reads CAISRGTGGTDTQYF. In DNA form, the CDR3 reads TGTGCCATCAGTCGGGGGACAGGGGGCACAGATACGCAGTATTTT.

This clonotype was counted a few times. This chain connects TRBV5-6 to TRBJ2-3; D might be TRBD2 (5 bases). Germline values: CDR1 SGHDT, CDR2 YYEEEE. V gave up 1 base and J gave up 3 bases, with 12 bases separating them. The CDR3 consists of 15 residues. The DNA of the CDR3 is TGTGCCAGCAGCTTGCGAGGGAAGTCGACAGATACGCAGTATTTT. Protein: CASSLRGKSTDTQYF.